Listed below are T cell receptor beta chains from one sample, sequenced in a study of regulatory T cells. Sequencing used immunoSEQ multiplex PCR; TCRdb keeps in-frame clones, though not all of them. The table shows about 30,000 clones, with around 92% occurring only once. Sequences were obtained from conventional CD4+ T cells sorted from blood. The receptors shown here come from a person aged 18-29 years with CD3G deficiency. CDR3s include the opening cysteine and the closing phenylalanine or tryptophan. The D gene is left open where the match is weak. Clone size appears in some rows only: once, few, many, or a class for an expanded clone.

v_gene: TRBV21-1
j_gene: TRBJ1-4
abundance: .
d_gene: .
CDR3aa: CASSPGGSNEKLFF
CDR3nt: TGTGCCAGCAGCCCAGGGGGCTCTAATGAAAAACTGTTTTTT

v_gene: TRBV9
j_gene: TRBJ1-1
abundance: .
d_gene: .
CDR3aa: CASRGRGDTEAFF
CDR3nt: TGTGCCAGCAGAGGCCGAGGGGACACTGAAGCTTTCTTT

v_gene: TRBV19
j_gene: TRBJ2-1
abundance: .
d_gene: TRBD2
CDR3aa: CASSSAGGNNEQFF
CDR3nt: TGTGCCAGTAGTTCAGCGGGAGGGAACAATGAGCAGTTCTTC

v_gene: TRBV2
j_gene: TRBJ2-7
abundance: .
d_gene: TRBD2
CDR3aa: CAGRVIKREGHYEQYF
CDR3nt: TGTGCCGGCAGGGTTATAAAGCGGGAGGGCCACTACGAGCAGTACTTC

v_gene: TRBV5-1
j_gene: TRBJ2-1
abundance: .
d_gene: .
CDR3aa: CASSLAPGGRGGEQFF
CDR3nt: TGCGCCAGCAGCCTGGCGCCGGGGGGCCGAGGGGGTGAGCAGTTCTTC

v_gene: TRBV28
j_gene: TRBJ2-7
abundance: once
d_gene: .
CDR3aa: CATKAGGGPYEQYF
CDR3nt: TGTGCCACTAAAGCCGGGGGAGGCCCCTACGAGCAGTACTTC

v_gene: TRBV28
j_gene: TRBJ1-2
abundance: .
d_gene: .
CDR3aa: CASSLGEGGYTF
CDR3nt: TGTGCCAGCAGTTTGGGTGAAGGCGGCTACACCTTC

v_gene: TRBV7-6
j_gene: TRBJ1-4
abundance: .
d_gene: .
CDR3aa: CASSLGSRGEYGSPNEKLFF
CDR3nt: TGTGCCAGCAGCTTAGGTTCTAGGGGAGAATACGGGTCCCCTAATGAAAAACTGTTTTTT

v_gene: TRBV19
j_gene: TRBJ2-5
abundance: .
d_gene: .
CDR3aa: CASSVNRQETQYF
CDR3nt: TGTGCCAGTAGTGTGAATCGACAAGAGACCCAGTACTTC

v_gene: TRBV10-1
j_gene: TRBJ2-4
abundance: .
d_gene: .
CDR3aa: CATAPDRGANIQYF
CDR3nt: TGCGCCACCGCACCGGACAGAGGAGCGAACATTCAGTACTTC

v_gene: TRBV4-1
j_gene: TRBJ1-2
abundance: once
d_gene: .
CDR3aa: CASSQEAPQPRDGYTF
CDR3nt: TGCGCCAGCAGCCAAGAAGCACCCCAGCCAAGGGATGGCTACACCTTC

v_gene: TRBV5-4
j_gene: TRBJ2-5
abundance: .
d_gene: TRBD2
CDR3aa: CASSSGLALPETQYF
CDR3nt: TGTGCCAGCAGCTCGGGACTAGCGTTACCAGAGACCCAGTACTTC

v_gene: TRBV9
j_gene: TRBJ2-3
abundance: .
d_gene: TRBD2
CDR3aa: CASSVDPTSLGFTQYF
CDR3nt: TGTGCCAGCAGCGTAGACCCGACTAGCTTGGGGTTTACGCAGTATTTT

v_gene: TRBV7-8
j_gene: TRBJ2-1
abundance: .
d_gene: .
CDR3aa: CASTPGGSYNEQFF
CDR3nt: TGTGCCAGCACTCCTGGAGGCTCCTACAATGAGCAGTTCTTC

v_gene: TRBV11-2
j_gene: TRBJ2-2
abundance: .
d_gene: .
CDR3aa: CASSLGSSNTGELFF
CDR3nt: TGTGCCAGCAGCTTAGGATCTTCGAACACCGGGGAGCTGTTTTTT

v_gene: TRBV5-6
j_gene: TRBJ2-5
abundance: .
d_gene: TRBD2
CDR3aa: CASSRRLAGKQETQYF
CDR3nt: TGTGCCAGCAGCAGACGACTAGCGGGGAAACAAGAGACCCAGTACTTC

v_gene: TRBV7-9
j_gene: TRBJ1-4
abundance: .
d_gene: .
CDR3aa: CASSRRGLEEKLFF
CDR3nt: TGTGCCAGCAGTCGCAGGGGTTTGGAGGAAAAACTGTTTTTT

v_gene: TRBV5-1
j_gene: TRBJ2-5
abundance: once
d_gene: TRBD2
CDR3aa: CASSLDERRLAQTQYF
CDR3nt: TGCGCCAGCAGCTTGGACGAGCGGCGACTAGCCCAGACCCAGTACTTC

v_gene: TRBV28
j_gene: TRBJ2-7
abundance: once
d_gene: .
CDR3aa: CASSPGWGEQYF
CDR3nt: TGTGCCAGCAGCCCCGGGTGGGGTGAGCAGTACTTC

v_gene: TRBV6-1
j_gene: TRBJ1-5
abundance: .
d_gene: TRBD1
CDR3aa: CASSGQGYQPQHF
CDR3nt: TGTGCCAGCAGTGGACAGGGGTACCAGCCCCAGCATTTT

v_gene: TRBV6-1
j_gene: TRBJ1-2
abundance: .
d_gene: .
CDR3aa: CASRQGRDYGYTF
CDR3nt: TGTGCCAGCAGACAGGGACGGGACTATGGCTACACCTTC

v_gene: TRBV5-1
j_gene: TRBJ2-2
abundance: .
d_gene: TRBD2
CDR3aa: CTSSLGGLAETTGELFF
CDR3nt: TGCACCAGCAGCTTGGGGGGACTAGCGGAGACCACCGGGGAGCTGTTTTTT

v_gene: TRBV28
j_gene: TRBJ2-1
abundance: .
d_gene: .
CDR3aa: CASSLRHGGSYNEQFF
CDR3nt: TGTGCCAGCAGCCTTCGTCACGGAGGGTCCTACAATGAGCAGTTCTTC